The rows below give T cell receptor beta chains drawn from one sample of a study of CD8 T cells in Susac syndrome. In TCRdb, the immunoSEQ multiplex PCR reads were re-called with MiXCR into one record per CDR3 protein. The sample comprises around 280,000 distinct CDR3 sequences, around 92% of which are singletons, and about 0.063% rests with the top ten. Sequenced sample: CD4+ T cells from PBMCs. Receptors were obtained from a human donor with multiple sclerosis. Each CDR3 is given with its conserved first and last residue. The order of the fields is D gene, V gene, clone size, J gene, CDR3 DNA, CDR3 protein. The D gene is left open where the match is weak. Rows may omit the clone size; those that give it use once, few, many or a size class.

d_call: NA; v_call: TRBV12-3/TRBV12-4; clone_size: NA; j_call: TRBJ1-2; cdr3_nt: TGTGCCAGCAGTTTAGGCCCGCGGGGCTCCTATGGCTACACCTTC; cdr3_aa: CASSLGPRGSYGYTF
d_call: NA; v_call: TRBV20-1; clone_size: NA; j_call: TRBJ1-1; cdr3_nt: TGCAGTGGAGGTTTGAACACTGAAGCTTTCTTT; cdr3_aa: CSGGLNTEAFF
d_call: NA; v_call: TRBV15; clone_size: NA; j_call: TRBJ2-1; cdr3_nt: TGTGCCACCAGCAGAGATCTGGGGGTCTATGAGCAGTTCTTC; cdr3_aa: CATSRDLGVYEQFF
d_call: NA; v_call: TRBV7-3; clone_size: NA; j_call: TRBJ2-3; cdr3_nt: TGTGCCAGCAGCTTAAGAATTAGAGATACGCAGTATTTT; cdr3_aa: CASSLRIRDTQYF
d_call: NA; v_call: TRBV2; clone_size: NA; j_call: TRBJ1-2; cdr3_nt: TGTGCCAGCAGTAGAGACACGGCTCATGGCTACACCTTC; cdr3_aa: CASSRDTAHGYTF
d_call: TRBD2; v_call: TRBV20-1; clone_size: NA; j_call: TRBJ2-5; cdr3_nt: TGCAGTGCTAGGACTAGCGGGGGCACTGGAGAGACCCAGTACTTC; cdr3_aa: CSARTSGGTGETQYF
d_call: NA; v_call: TRBV20-1; clone_size: NA; j_call: TRBJ2-5; cdr3_nt: TGCAGTGCCGTTACGGCGGGGAAAGAGACCCAGTACTTC; cdr3_aa: CSAVTAGKETQYF
d_call: NA; v_call: TRBV3-1; clone_size: NA; j_call: TRBJ2-3; cdr3_nt: TGTGCCAGCAGCCAGGATGGACCGACGACGGATACGCAGTATTTT; cdr3_aa: CASSQDGPTTDTQYF
d_call: NA; v_call: TRBV12-3/TRBV12-4; clone_size: NA; j_call: TRBJ1-5; cdr3_nt: TGTGCCAGCAGTTGGACGGACAATCAGCCCCAGCATTTT; cdr3_aa: CASSWTDNQPQHF
d_call: TRBD1; v_call: TRBV30; clone_size: NA; j_call: TRBJ1-1; cdr3_nt: TGTGCCTGTTCACAGGGGATCGGCACTGAAGCTTTCTTT; cdr3_aa: CACSQGIGTEAFF
d_call: NA; v_call: TRBV20-1; clone_size: once; j_call: TRBJ2-3; cdr3_nt: TGCAGTGCTAGTCATCAGGGAGGAGATACGCAGTATTTT; cdr3_aa: CSASHQGGDTQYF
d_call: NA; v_call: TRBV29-1; clone_size: NA; j_call: TRBJ1-1; cdr3_nt: TGCAGCGTTGATCCGTCGGGGGCCTTCACTGAAGCTTTCTTT; cdr3_aa: CSVDPSGAFTEAFF
d_call: NA; v_call: TRBV12-3/TRBV12-4; clone_size: NA; j_call: TRBJ2-1; cdr3_nt: TGTGCCAGCAGTTCTCGAGGGGGTTCCTACAATGAGCAGTTCTTC; cdr3_aa: CASSSRGGSYNEQFF
d_call: NA; v_call: TRBV20-1; clone_size: NA; j_call: TRBJ2-2; cdr3_nt: TGCAGTGCTAGAGGGGGGTATAATGGCGGGGAGCTGTTTTTT; cdr3_aa: CSARGGYNGGELFF
d_call: TRBD1; v_call: TRBV9; clone_size: NA; j_call: TRBJ1-1; cdr3_nt: TGTGCCAGCCAGGGGGCTCAAGGTGAAGCTTTCTTT; cdr3_aa: CASQGAQGEAFF
d_call: NA; v_call: TRBV7-2; clone_size: NA; j_call: TRBJ1-3; cdr3_nt: TGTGCCAGCAGCCGAAGTGTTGGCTCTGGAAACACCATATATTTT; cdr3_aa: CASSRSVGSGNTIYF
d_call: TRBD2; v_call: TRBV12-3/TRBV12-4; clone_size: NA; j_call: TRBJ2-3; cdr3_nt: TGTGCCAGCAGTCCCCTCCCGCTAGCGGGAGTAGTCGCAGATACGCAGTATTTT; cdr3_aa: CASSPLPLAGVVADTQYF
d_call: TRBD2; v_call: TRBV4-1; clone_size: NA; j_call: TRBJ2-5; cdr3_nt: TGCGCCAGCAGCCAAGATCAAACTAGCGGCGAGACCCAGTACTTC; cdr3_aa: CASSQDQTSGETQYF
d_call: NA; v_call: TRBV20-1; clone_size: once; j_call: TRBJ1-3; cdr3_nt: TGCAGTGCTAGGCAGGGGGGAAACACCATATATTTT; cdr3_aa: CSARQGGNTIYF
d_call: TRBD2; v_call: TRBV11-3; clone_size: NA; j_call: TRBJ2-2; cdr3_nt: TGTGCCAGCAGCTTAAGCGGGAGGGACACCGGGGAGCTGTTTTTT; cdr3_aa: CASSLSGRDTGELFF
d_call: TRBD2; v_call: TRBV6-2/TRBV6-3; clone_size: NA; j_call: TRBJ2-1; cdr3_nt: TGTGCCATTCGACTAGCGGGTTACAATGAGCAGTTCTTC; cdr3_aa: CAIRLAGYNEQFF
d_call: NA; v_call: TRBV5-6; clone_size: NA; j_call: TRBJ2-3; cdr3_nt: TGTGCCAGCAGCCGTGGGCTCGACGGCACAGATACGCAGTATTTT; cdr3_aa: CASSRGLDGTDTQYF
d_call: TRBD1; v_call: TRBV11-1; clone_size: NA; j_call: TRBJ1-2; cdr3_nt: TGTGCCAGCAGCATCCTCAGACAGGGAAAAGGTGTAGCCGGACTAGCTAACTATGGCTACACCTTC; cdr3_aa: CASSILRQGKGVAGLANYGYTF
d_call: TRBD1; v_call: TRBV7-2; clone_size: NA; j_call: TRBJ1-2; cdr3_nt: TGTGCCAGCAGCTTAAGGCACAGGGGGTTCTATGGCTACACCTTC; cdr3_aa: CASSLRHRGFYGYTF
d_call: NA; v_call: TRBV6-5; clone_size: NA; j_call: TRBJ2-3; cdr3_nt: TGTGCCAGCAGTTCCCTTGGCGGTTACAACACAGATACGCAGTATTTT; cdr3_aa: CASSSLGGYNTDTQYF
d_call: NA; v_call: TRBV28; clone_size: NA; j_call: TRBJ2-3; cdr3_nt: TGTGCCAGCAGTACTACAAGCTTCACGCAGTATTTT; cdr3_aa: CASSTTSFTQYF
d_call: TRBD1; v_call: TRBV6-5; clone_size: NA; j_call: TRBJ2-2; cdr3_nt: TGTGCCAGCAGAAGATACAGACAGGGCACCGGGGAGCTGTTTTTT; cdr3_aa: CASRRYRQGTGELFF
d_call: NA; v_call: TRBV28; clone_size: NA; j_call: TRBJ2-7; cdr3_nt: TGTGCCAGCAGTGGGTCGGTTGGCGACGAGCAGTACTTC; cdr3_aa: CASSGSVGDEQYF
d_call: NA; v_call: TRBV3-1; clone_size: NA; j_call: TRBJ1-5; cdr3_nt: TGTGCCAGCAGCCAAGTGTGGAACCGGGCCCCCGGCAATCAGCCCCAGCATTTT; cdr3_aa: CASSQVWNRAPGNQPQHF
d_call: NA; v_call: TRBV6-1; clone_size: NA; j_call: TRBJ1-1; cdr3_nt: TGTGCCAGCAGTGAATTACCAGTTGTCACTGAAGCTTTCTTT; cdr3_aa: CASSELPVVTEAFF
d_call: NA; v_call: TRBV5-1; clone_size: NA; j_call: TRBJ2-7; cdr3_nt: TGCGCCAGCAGCCCCTCGCGTCCGGACGAGCAGTACTTC; cdr3_aa: CASSPSRPDEQYF
d_call: NA; v_call: TRBV14; clone_size: NA; j_call: TRBJ1-4; cdr3_nt: TGTGCCAGCAGCCAAATGTACCGCGGGGAACTGTTTTTT; cdr3_aa: CASSQMYRGELFF
d_call: NA; v_call: TRBV20-1; clone_size: NA; j_call: TRBJ1-1; cdr3_nt: TGCAGTGCTATTCGGGCAAGAGCAGCTGAAGCTTTCTTT; cdr3_aa: CSAIRARAAEAFF
d_call: NA; v_call: TRBV6-2/TRBV6-3; clone_size: NA; j_call: TRBJ1-2; cdr3_nt: TGTGCCATCCGGGAGCCAGGCCCCGGGAGTGGCTACACCTTC; cdr3_aa: CAIREPGPGSGYTF
d_call: NA; v_call: TRBV30; clone_size: NA; j_call: TRBJ2-5; cdr3_nt: TGTGCCTGGAGGGCAAAGGGACGGGAAGAGACCCAGTACTTC; cdr3_aa: CAWRAKGREETQYF
d_call: NA; v_call: TRBV19; clone_size: NA; j_call: TRBJ1-4; cdr3_nt: TGTGCCAGTAGTCCGCCTGGAACTAATGAAAAACTGTTTTTT; cdr3_aa: CASSPPGTNEKLFF
d_call: TRBD1; v_call: TRBV13; clone_size: NA; j_call: TRBJ2-5; cdr3_nt: TGTGCCAGCAGCCCGCCGGGACAGGGAAAACAAGAGACCCAGTACTTC; cdr3_aa: CASSPPGQGKQETQYF
d_call: NA; v_call: TRBV5-6; clone_size: once; j_call: TRBJ1-5; cdr3_nt: TGTGCCAGCAGCTTGTCTGGGAGTAGAACTCAGCCCCAGCATTTT; cdr3_aa: CASSLSGSRTQPQHF
d_call: NA; v_call: TRBV5-4; clone_size: NA; j_call: TRBJ1-2; cdr3_nt: TGTGCCAGCAGTTCGGACGAAGACTATGGCTACACCTTC; cdr3_aa: CASSSDEDYGYTF
d_call: NA; v_call: TRBV11-1; clone_size: NA; j_call: TRBJ1-1; cdr3_nt: TGTGCCAGCAGCTGGTTGGAGACGGGAACTGAAGCTTTCTTT; cdr3_aa: CASSWLETGTEAFF
d_call: TRBD2; v_call: TRBV11-2; clone_size: NA; j_call: TRBJ2-3; cdr3_nt: TGTGCCAGCAGCTTGACCACTAGCGGGAGTTCGACGCAGTATTTT; cdr3_aa: CASSLTTSGSSTQYF
d_call: NA; v_call: TRBV2; clone_size: NA; j_call: TRBJ1-1; cdr3_nt: TGTGCCAGCAACCAGGACAGGAACACTGAAGCTTTCTTT; cdr3_aa: CASNQDRNTEAFF
d_call: NA; v_call: TRBV5-1; clone_size: NA; j_call: TRBJ2-7; cdr3_nt: TGCGCCAGCAGCTTCGAGGTGGCCACCTACGAGCAGTACTTC; cdr3_aa: CASSFEVATYEQYF